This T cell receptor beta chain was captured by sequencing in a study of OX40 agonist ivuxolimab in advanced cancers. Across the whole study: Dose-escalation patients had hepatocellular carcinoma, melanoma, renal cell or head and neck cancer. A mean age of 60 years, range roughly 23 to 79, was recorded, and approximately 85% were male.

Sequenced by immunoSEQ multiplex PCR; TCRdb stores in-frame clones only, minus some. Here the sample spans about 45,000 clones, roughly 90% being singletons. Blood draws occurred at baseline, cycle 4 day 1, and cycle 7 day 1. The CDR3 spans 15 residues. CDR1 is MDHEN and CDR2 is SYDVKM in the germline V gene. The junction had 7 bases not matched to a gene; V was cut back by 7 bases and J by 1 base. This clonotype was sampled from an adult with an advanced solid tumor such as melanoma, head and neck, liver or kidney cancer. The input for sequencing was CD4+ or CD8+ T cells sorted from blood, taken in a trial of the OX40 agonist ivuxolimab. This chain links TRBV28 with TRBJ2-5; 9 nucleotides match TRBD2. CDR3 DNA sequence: TGTGCCAGCAACTTTCCGGGACTAGCCCAAGAGACCCAGTACTTC. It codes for CASNFPGLAQETQYF.